These 3 T cell receptor beta chains originate from one sample sequenced in a study of cytomegalovirus exposure and HLA in healthy donors listed by TCRdb under 2017. The library was made by the immunoSEQ multiplex PCR assay. The table comes from immuneACCESS by way of TCRdb, which keeps in-frame sequences with V and J called. Part of the clones is missing from these tables; in studies checked, under half for an unresolved V gene and the rest for unknown reasons. The sample table holds around 150,000 clones, of which more than 80% were seen once. The top ten clones comprise about 2.9% of the sample. Specimen: PBMCs. Receptors originate from a woman aged 18-35 years in good health and CMV-seropositive.

This chain joins TRBV7-3 and TRBJ2-2, with D perhaps TRBD1 (5 bases). The germline gives CDR1 SGHTA, CDR2 FQGTGA. V lost 5 bases, J lost 7 bases, and 17 bases lay in between. The length of the CDR3 is 15 residues. The CDR3: CASSPQGHLSGELFF. The CDR3, as DNA: TGTGCCAGCAGCCCCCAAGGACACTTAAGCGGGGAGCTGTTTTTT. The whole variable domain, remainder taken from reference TRBV7-3 and TRBJ2-2, is GAGVSQTPSNKVTEKGKYVELRCDPISGHTALYWYRQSLGQGPEFLIYFQGTGAADDSGLPNDRFFAVRPEGSVSTLKIQRTERGDSAVYLCASSPQGHLSGELFFGEGSRLTVL.

The gene calls are TRBV7-2 and TRBJ1-4; no definite D call. The CDR3 consists of 14 residues. Trimming took off 4 bases at V and 8 bases at J, with 14 bases between the two ends. Per germline, CDR1 SGHTA and CDR2 FQGNSA. The CDR3 DNA reads as TGTGCCAGCAGCTCCCAACCGGGCGGGGAAAAACTGTTTTTT. Protein product: CASSSQPGGEKLFF.

The J gene is TRBJ2-1, the V gene TRBV2; D remains ambiguous. The V gene lost 4 bases and the J gene lost 10 bases, with 8 bases spanning the gap. Germline V gives CDR1 SNHLY, CDR2 FYNNEI. CDR3 size: 11 residues. CDR3 protein: CASSGAMEQFF. The CDR3 bases are TGTGCCAGCAGTGGAGCCATGGAGCAGTTCTTC.